The 3 T cell receptor beta chains given below trace back to one sample, sequenced in a study of blood T cell repertoires in COVID-19. Profiled with immunoSEQ multiplex PCR; TCRdb holds only in-frame clones, not every one. The sample has hundreds of thousands of clones, roughly 85% seen once. The specimen was peripheral blood. These receptor sequences come from a man aged 45-65 years with active or convalescent COVID-19.

The chain couples TRBV30 to TRBJ2-3; TRBD2 matches 10 bases. The CDR3 spans 14 residues. Germline assignment: CDR1 GTSNPN and CDR2 SVGIG (reference sequence). V dropped 3 bases and J dropped 0; count of bases not matched to a gene: 0. The CDR3 DNA sequence: TGTGCCTGGAGACTAGCGGGAAGCACAGATACGCAGTATTTT. Protein product: CAWRLAGSTDTQYF.

The chain recombines TRBV30 with TRBJ2-3; weak D call: TRBD2 (6 bases). CDR1 is GTSNPN, CDR2 SVGIG, per germline (reference sequence). The CDR3 sequence is 13 residues long. V dropped 2 bases and J dropped 10 bases, with 16 bases sitting between them. CDR3 sequence (DNA): TGTGCCTGGAGTCCGTCCTATGAGCGGGCGCAGTATTTT. Protein: CAWSPSYERAQYF. Complete variable domain (other parts from reference TRBV30 and TRBJ2-3): SQTIHQWPATLVQPVGSPLSLECTVEGTSNPNLYWYRQAAGRGLQLLFYSVGIGQISSEVPQNLSASRPQDRQFILSSKKLLLSDSGFYLCAWSPSYERAQYFGPGTRLTVL.

The chain links TRBV25-1 to TRBJ2-3, with D maybe TRBD2 (6 bases). Germline assignment: CDR1 MGHDK and CDR2 SYGVNS. The CDR3 sequence is 16 residues long. Trimming shortened V by 4 bases and J by 0 bases, and 14 bases separated the two germline ends. CDR3 nucleotide sequence: TGTGCCAGCAGTGGCCCAGCTAGCGCCAGCACAGATACGCAGTATTTT. This sequence encodes CASSGPASASTDTQYF.